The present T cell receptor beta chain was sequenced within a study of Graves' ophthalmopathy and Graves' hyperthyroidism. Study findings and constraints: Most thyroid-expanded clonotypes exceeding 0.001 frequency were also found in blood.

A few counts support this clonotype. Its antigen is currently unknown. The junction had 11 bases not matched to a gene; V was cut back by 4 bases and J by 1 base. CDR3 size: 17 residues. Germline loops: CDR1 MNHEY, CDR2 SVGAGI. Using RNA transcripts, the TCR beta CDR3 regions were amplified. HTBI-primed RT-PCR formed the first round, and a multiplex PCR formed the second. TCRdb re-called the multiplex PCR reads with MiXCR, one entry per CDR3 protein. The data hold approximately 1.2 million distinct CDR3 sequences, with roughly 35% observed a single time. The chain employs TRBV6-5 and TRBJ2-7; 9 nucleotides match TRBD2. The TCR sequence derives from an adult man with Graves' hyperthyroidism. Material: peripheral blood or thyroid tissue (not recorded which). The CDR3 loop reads CASSSMRLAANSYEQYF. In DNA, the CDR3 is TGTGCCAGCAGTTCCATGAGACTAGCGGCTAATTCCTACGAGCAGTACTTC.